This T cell receptor (beta chain) was observed in a study of blood T cells in healthy people across ages. Study-wide results and caveats: Diversity was higher, and naive CD4+ cells more numerous, in long-lived donors than in aged donors.

This clonotype was observed a few times. Its matching antigen is unknown. V was shortened by 5 bases and J by 8 bases, with 7 bases between the two germline ends. Germline V gives CDR1 MNHEY, CDR2 SVGAGI. This CDR3 spans 11 amino acids. The authors ran a second PCR of roughly 7 to 11 cycles using a sample-barcoded 5' primer and a J-beta primer mix. TCRdb ran MiXCR on the 5' RACE reads and lists one entry per CDR3 protein. The data show hundreds of thousands of distinct CDR3 sequences, with over 40% seen just once and 13% held by the top ten. The sequence was collected from a woman of 80 years or more in good health. The chain combines TRBV6-5 with TRBJ2-1; D is unresolved. Sequencing was carried out using blood. The CDR3 reads CASSRSYEQFF. CDR3 nucleotide sequence: TGTGCCAGCAGTCGCAGCTATGAGCAGTTCTTC.